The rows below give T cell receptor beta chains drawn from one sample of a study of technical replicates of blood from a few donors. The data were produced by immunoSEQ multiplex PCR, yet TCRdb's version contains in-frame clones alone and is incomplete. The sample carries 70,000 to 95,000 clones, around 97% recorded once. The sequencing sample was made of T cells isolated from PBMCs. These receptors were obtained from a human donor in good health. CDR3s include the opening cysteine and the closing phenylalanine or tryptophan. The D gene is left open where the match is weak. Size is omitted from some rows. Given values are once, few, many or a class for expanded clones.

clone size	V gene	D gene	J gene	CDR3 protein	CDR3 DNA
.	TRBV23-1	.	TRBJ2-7	CASSQSRSYEQYF	TGCGCCAGCAGTCAATCGCGAAGCTACGAGCAGTACTTC
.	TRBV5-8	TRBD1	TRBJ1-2	CASRVGQNYGYTF	TGTGCCAGCAGGGTGGGACAGAACTATGGCTACACCTTC
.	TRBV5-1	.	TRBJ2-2	CASSPSSLVNTGELFF	TGCGCCAGCAGCCCTTCCTCACTAGTGAACACCGGGGAGCTGTTTTTT
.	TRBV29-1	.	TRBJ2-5	CSVEDQTSMETQYF	TGCAGCGTTGAAGACCAAACTAGCATGGAGACCCAGTACTTC
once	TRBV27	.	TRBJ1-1	CASCDTGHRNTEAFF	TGTGCCAGCTGTGACACGGGACATCGTAACACTGAAGCTTTCTTT
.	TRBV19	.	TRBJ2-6	CASSWDKALPGANVLTF	TGTGCCAGTAGTTGGGACAAGGCCCTTCCTGGGGCCAACGTCCTGACTTTC
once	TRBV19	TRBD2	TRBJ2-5	CASSTPLAGVQETQYF	TGTGCCAGTAGTACACCCCTAGCGGGGGTACAAGAGACCCAGTACTTC
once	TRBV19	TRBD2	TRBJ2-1	CASSISGTSFLEQFF	TGTGCCAGTAGTATAAGTGGGACTAGTTTTCTTGAGCAGTTCTTC
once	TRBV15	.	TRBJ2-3	CATSLTAELSDTQYF	TGTGCCACCAGCCTAACAGCAGAACTGTCAGATACGCAGTATTTT
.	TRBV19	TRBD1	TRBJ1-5	CASDRGQAINQPQHF	TGTGCCAGTGATCGGGGACAGGCGATAAATCAGCCCCAGCATTTT
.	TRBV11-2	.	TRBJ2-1	CASSLSSRYNEQFF	TGTGCCAGCAGCCTGTCTTCGAGATACAATGAGCAGTTCTTC
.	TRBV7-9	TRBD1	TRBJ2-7	CASSSLQGSYEQYF	TGTGCCAGCAGCTCTCTACAGGGGTCCTACGAGCAGTACTTC
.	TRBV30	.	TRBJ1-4	CAWKIRRSGEKLFF	TGTGCCTGGAAAATAAGGAGGTCTGGCGAAAAACTGTTTTTT
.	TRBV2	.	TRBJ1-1	CASSRQGGLPEAFF	TGTGCCAGCAGTCGTCAGGGTGGGCTACCTGAAGCTTTCTTT
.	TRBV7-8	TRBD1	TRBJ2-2	CASSVRDRMTGELFF	TGTGCCAGCAGCGTCAGGGACAGAATGACCGGGGAGCTGTTTTTT
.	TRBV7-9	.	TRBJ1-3	CASRLGYSGNTIYF	TGTGCCAGCAGACTAGGATACTCTGGAAACACCATATATTTT
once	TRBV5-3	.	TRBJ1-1	CASNRVNTEAFF	TGTGCCAGTAACAGGGTGAACACTGAAGCTTTCTTT
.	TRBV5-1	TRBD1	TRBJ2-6	CASSPRTGQPRSGANVLTF	TGCGCCAGCAGTCCGAGGACAGGACAACCGCGGTCTGGGGCCAACGTCCTGACTTTC
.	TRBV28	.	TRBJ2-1	CASQRDNEQFF	TGTGCCAGCCAGAGGGACAATGAGCAGTTCTTC
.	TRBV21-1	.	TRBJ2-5	CASIKRVGQGEETQYF	TGTGCCAGCATCAAGAGGGTTGGACAGGGGGAAGAGACCCAGTACTTC
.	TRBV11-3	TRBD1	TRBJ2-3	CASSYGQGWSTDTQYF	TGTGCCAGCAGCTATGGACAGGGTTGGAGCACAGATACGCAGTATTTT
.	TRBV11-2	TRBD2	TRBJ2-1	CASSLFLAGGVNEQFF	TGTGCCAGCAGCTTATTTTTAGCGGGAGGAGTGAATGAGCAGTTCTTC
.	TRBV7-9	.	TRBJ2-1	CASTRGNEQFF	TGTGCCAGCACCCGGGGGAATGAGCAGTTCTTC
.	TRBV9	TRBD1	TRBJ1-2	CASSAGTGGFRGYTF	TGTGCCAGCAGCGCAGGGACAGGGGGCTTTCGTGGCTACACCTTC
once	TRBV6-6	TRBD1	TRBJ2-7	CASSPQGNSYEQYF	TGTGCCAGCAGCCCACAGGGGAACTCCTACGAGCAGTACTTC
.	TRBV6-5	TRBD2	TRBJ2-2	CASKGGRAGELFF	TGTGCCAGCAAAGGTGGGAGGGCCGGGGAGCTGTTTTTT
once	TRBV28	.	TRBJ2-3	CASSLPSVPDTQYF	TGTGCCAGCAGTTTACCTAGCGTCCCAGATACGCAGTATTTT
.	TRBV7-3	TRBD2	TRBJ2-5	CASSLGGLAGGLETQYF	TGTGCCAGCAGCTTAGGGGGACTAGCGGGGGGATTGGAGACCCAGTACTTC
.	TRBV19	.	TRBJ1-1	CASSFGNTEAFF	TGTGCCAGTAGTTTCGGGAACACTGAAGCTTTCTTT
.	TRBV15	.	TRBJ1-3	CATSRGTVAFGTIYF	TGTGCCACCAGCAGAGGGACAGTGGCTTTTGGCACCATATATTTT
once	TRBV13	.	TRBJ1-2	CASSLSTQPRGFYGYTF	TGTGCCAGCAGCTTAAGTACCCAGCCAAGGGGTTTCTATGGCTACACCTTC
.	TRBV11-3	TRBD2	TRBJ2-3	CASSRLAGSRTDTQYF	TGTGCCAGCAGTCGTCTAGCGGGGTCGCGCACAGATACGCAGTATTTT
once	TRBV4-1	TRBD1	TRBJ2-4	CASSQVGQGVIAKNIQYF	TGCGCCAGCAGCCAAGTGGGACAGGGGGTCATAGCCAAAAACATTCAGTACTTC
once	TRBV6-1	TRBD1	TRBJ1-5	CASTSDRGNQPQHF	TGTGCCAGCACCTCGGACAGGGGCAATCAGCCCCAGCATTTT
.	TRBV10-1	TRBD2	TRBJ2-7	CASSGKSFKAGGEMYF	TGCGCCAGCAGTGGCAAATCCTTTAAAGCGGGAGGGGAAATGTACTTC
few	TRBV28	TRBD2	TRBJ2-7	CASSGTSGGYEQYF	TGTGCCAGCAGTGGGACTAGCGGAGGGTACGAGCAGTACTTC
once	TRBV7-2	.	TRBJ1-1	CASSLVGGNPPNTEAFF	TGTGCCAGCAGCTTAGTGGGAGGGAACCCTCCGAACACTGAAGCTTTCTTT
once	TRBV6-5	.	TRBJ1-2	CASRGDTSYGYTF	TGTGCCAGCAGAGGGGACACTTCCTATGGCTACACCTTC
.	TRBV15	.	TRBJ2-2	CATSRVRGSSTGELFF	TGTGCCACCAGCAGAGTGCGGGGTAGTAGCACCGGGGAGCTGTTTTTT
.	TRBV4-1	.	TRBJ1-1	CASSLRTDSLFEAFF	TGCGCCAGCAGCCTACGAACGGACAGTTTGTTTGAAGCTTTCTTT
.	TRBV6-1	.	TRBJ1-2	CASSELSTRDFYTF	TGTGCCAGCAGTGAACTGTCCACCCGTGACTTCTACACCTTC
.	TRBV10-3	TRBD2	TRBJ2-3	CATLTSESTDTQYF	TGTGCCACCCTAACTAGCGAGAGCACAGATACGCAGTATTTT
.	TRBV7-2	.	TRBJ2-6	CASSRVSGANVLTF	TGTGCCAGCAGCCGAGTCTCTGGGGCCAACGTCCTGACTTTC
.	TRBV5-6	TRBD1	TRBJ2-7	CASSGDRDWYEQYF	TGTGCCAGCAGCGGAGACAGGGATTGGTACGAGCAGTACTTC
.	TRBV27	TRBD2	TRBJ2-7	CASSLASGETYEQYF	TGTGCCAGCAGTTTAGCTAGCGGGGAGACCTACGAGCAGTACTTC
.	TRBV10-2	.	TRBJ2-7	CASSVSNPLYEQYF	TGCGCCAGCAGTGTTTCTAATCCTCTCTACGAGCAGTACTTC
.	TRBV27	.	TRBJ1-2	CASSSGIYTGYTF	TGTGCCAGCAGTTCCGGGATTTATACAGGCTACACCTTC
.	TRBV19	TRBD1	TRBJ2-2	CASSIQGAYYTGELFF	TGTGCCAGTAGTATACAGGGGGCTTATTACACCGGGGAGCTGTTTTTT
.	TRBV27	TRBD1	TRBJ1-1	CASSYLVRGRTEAFF	TGTGCCAGCAGTTACCTAGTCAGGGGGCGGACTGAAGCTTTCTTT
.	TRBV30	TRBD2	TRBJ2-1	CAWSLSGAYNEQFF	TGTGCCTGGAGTCTTAGCGGGGCCTACAATGAGCAGTTCTTC
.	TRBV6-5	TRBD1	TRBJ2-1	CASRTGVNEQFF	TGTGCCAGCCGGACAGGGGTCAATGAGCAGTTCTTC
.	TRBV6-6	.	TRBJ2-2	CASKPRSIGELFF	TGTGCCAGCAAACCACGGAGTATCGGGGAGCTGTTTTTT
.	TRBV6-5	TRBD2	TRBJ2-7	CASRLAGGPDEQYF	TGTGCCAGCAGACTAGCGGGAGGGCCCGACGAGCAGTACTTC
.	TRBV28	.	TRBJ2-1	CASRVAGFRTYNEQFF	TGTGCCAGCAGGGTGGCGGGTTTCCGAACCTACAATGAGCAGTTCTTC
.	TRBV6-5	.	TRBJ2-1	CASSYLGGRRGHEQFF	TGTGCCAGCAGTTACCTCGGGGGACGGCGGGGACATGAGCAGTTCTTC
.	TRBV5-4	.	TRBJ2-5	CASSPGQGRETQYF	TGTGCCAGCAGCCCCGGGCAGGGAAGAGAGACCCAGTACTTC
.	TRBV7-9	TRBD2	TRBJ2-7	CASSFGGSYEQYF	TGTGCCAGCAGCTTCGGGGGGTCCTACGAGCAGTACTTC
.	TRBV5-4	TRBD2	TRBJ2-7	CASSLGTSGSYEQYF	TGTGCCAGCAGCCTCGGTACTAGCGGATCCTACGAGCAGTACTTC